This T cell receptor (beta chain) derives from a study of CD8 T cells in ankylosing spondylitis. In TCRdb, the 5' RACE reads were re-called with MiXCR into one record per CDR3 protein. Of 300,000 to 350,000 distinct CDR3 sequences listed, under 15% are singletons. V was clipped by 10 bases and J by 1 base, with 16 bases between them. This CDR3 contains 14 residues. This chain joins TRBV12-3 or TRBV12-4 and TRBJ1-2; D might be TRBD1 (5 bases). Sequencing used blood, either unsorted or a sorted T cell fraction (not recorded which). This receptor was taken from a male donor with ankylosing spondylitis or in good health (not recorded which). CDR3 DNA sequence: TGTGCCACCCTAAGCTGGGGGGGTAACTATGGCTACACCTTC. As protein: CATLSWGGNYGYTF.